This TCR beta chain was found in a study of T cell changes during pregnancy in multiple sclerosis. The CDR3 is 14 amino acids. The germline CDR1 and CDR2 sequences are SGHAT and FQDESV (reference sequence). V dropped 1 base and J dropped 12 bases, with 18 bases sitting between them. Generated by immunoSEQ multiplex PCR, the TCRdb table keeps only in-frame clones and is missing some. The data contain 56,000 or so clones, approximately 92% of them singletons. The sequencing used CD4+ T cells from peripheral blood mononuclear cells, collected in the third trimester of pregnancy. The origin of this receptor is a female donor with multiple sclerosis, enrolled in a pregnancy study. V and J are TRBV11-1 and TRBJ1-1; D is uncertain. This chain's CDR3 is CASSLEQPRSRTFF. Written as DNA, the CDR3 is TGTGCCAGCAGCTTAGAACAGCCTCGATCTCGAACTTTCTTT.